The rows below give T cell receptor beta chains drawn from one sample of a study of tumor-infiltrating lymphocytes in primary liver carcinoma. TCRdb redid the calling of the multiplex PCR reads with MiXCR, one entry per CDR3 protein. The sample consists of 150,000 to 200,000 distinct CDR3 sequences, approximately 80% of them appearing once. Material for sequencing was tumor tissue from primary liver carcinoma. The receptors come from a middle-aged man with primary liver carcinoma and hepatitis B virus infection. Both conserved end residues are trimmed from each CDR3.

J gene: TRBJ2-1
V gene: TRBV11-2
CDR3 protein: ARSLTGVNEQF

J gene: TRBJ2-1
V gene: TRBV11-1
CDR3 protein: ASSLYRSAGVSYNEQF

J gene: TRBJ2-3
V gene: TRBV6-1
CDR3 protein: ASGPTNGRLDTQY

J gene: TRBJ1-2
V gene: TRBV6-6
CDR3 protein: ISRETGWDYGCT

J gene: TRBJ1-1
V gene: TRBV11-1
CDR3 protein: ASSSRRGRSTEAF

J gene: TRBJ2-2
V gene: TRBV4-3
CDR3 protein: ASSHQSYGDEPGKLF

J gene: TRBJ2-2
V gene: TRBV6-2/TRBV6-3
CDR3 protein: ASSDIGIRLVNTGELF

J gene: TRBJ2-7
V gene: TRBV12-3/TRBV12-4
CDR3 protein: TNSLLAGGYEQY

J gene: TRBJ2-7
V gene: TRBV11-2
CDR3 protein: ANSLWGYRDEQY

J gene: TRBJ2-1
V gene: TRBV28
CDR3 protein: ASSPPGTNRNEQF